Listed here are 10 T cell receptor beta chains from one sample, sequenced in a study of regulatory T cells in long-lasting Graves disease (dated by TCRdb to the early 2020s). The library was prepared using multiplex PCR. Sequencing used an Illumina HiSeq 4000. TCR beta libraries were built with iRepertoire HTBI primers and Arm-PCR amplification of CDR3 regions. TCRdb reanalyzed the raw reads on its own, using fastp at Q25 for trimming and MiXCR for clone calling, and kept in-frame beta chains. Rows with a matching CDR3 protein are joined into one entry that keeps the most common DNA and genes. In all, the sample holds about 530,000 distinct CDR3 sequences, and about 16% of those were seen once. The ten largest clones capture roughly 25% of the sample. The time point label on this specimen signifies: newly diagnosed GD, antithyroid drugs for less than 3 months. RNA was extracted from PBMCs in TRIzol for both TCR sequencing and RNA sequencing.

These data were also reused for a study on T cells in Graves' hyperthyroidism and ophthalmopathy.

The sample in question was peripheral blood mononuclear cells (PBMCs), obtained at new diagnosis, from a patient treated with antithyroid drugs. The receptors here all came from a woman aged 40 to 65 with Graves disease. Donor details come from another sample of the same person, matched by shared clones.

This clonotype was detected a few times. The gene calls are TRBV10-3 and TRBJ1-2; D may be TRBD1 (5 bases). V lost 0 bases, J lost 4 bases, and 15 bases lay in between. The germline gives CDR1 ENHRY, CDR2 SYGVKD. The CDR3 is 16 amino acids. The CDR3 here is CAISESSGAGTYGYTF. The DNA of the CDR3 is TGTGCCATCAGTGAGTCGTCCGGGGCGGGGACCTATGGCTACACCTTC.

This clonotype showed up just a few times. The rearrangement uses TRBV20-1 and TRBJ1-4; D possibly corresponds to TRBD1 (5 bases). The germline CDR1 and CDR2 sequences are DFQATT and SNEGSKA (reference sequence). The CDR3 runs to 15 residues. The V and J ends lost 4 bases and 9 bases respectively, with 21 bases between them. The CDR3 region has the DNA TGCAGTGCTACACCTATCGGGACGGCTTTCCAAAAACTGTTTTTT. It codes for CSATPIGTAFQKLFF.

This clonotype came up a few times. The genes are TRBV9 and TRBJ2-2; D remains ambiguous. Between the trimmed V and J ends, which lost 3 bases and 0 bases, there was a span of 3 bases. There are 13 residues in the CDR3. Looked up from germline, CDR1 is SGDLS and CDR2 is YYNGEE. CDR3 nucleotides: TGTGCCAGCAGCGCAACGAACACCGGGGAGCTGTTTTTT. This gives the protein CASSATNTGELFF.

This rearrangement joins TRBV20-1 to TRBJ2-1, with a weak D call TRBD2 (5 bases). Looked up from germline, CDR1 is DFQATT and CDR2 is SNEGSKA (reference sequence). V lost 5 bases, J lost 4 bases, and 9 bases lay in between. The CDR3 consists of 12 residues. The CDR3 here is CSAALAYNEQFF. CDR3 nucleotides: TGCAGTGCTGCCCTAGCTTACAATGAGCAGTTCTTC.

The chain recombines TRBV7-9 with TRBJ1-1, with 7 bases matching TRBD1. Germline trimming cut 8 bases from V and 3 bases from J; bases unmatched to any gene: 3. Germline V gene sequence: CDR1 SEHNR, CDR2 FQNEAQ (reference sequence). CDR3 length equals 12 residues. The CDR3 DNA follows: TGTGCCAGCGACAGGGCGGACACTGAAGCTTTCTTT. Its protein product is CASDRADTEAFF.

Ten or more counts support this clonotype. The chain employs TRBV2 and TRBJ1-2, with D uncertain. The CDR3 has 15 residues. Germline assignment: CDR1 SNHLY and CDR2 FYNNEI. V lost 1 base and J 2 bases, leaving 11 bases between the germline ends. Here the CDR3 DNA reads TGTGCCAGCAGTGAAGGGCAGCTGACAAACTATGGCTACACCTTC. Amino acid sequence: CASSEGQLTNYGYTF.

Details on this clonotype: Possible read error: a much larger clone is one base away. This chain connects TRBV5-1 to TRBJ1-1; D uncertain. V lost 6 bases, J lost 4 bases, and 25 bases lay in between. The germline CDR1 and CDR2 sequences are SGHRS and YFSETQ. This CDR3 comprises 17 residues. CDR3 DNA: TGCGCCAGCAAGTCCCCAAACAGAGGGCGAAAGGGCACTGAAGCTTTCTTT. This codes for CASKSPNRGRKGTEAFF.

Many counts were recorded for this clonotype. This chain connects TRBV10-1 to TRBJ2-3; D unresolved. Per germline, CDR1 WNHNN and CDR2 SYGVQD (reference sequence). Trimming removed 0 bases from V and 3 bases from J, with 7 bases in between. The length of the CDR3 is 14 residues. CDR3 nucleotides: TGCGCCAGCAGTGAGTCGACTCGGACAGATACGCAGTATTTT. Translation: CASSESTRTDTQYF.

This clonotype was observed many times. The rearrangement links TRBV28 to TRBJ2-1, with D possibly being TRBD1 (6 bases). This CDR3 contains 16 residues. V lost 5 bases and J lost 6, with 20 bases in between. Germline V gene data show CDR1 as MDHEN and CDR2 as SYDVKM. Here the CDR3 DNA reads TGTGCCAGCAGTCCACAGGGAACCCTAGGGGGCAATGAGCAGTTCTTC. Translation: CASSPQGTLGGNEQFF. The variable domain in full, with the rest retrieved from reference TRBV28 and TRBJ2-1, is DVKVTQSSRYLVKRTGEKVFLECVQDMDHENMFWYRQDPGLGLRLIYFSYDVKMKEKGDIPEGYSVSREKKERFSLILESASTNQTSMYLCASSPQGTLGGNEQFFGPGTRLTVL.

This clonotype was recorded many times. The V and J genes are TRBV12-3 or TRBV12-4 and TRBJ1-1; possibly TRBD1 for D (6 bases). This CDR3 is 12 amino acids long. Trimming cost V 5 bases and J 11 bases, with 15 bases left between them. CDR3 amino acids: CASSKQGVGAFF. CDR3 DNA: TGTGCCAGCAGTAAACAGGGCGTGGGCGCTTTCTTT.